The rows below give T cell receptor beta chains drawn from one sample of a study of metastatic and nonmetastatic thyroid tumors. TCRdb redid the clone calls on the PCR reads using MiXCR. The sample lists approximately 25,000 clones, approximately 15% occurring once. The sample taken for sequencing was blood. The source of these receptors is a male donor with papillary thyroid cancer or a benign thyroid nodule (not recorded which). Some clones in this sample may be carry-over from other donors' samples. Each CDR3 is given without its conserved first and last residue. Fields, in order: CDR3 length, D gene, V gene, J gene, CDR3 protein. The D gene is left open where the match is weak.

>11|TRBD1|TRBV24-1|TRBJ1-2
ATLDRVNYGYT
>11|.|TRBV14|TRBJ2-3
ASSQGLTDTQY
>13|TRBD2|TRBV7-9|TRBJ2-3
ASRSGGPSTDTQY
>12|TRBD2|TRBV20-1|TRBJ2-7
SANNGRMGYEQY
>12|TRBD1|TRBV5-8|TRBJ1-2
ASSLWTGGDGYT
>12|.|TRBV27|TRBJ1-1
SSIVWGGMAEAF
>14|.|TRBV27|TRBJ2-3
ASSLIAGARGDTQY
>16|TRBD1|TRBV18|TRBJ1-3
ASSSSGTGERSGNTIY
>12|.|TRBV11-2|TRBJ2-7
ASSFQGLYLEQY
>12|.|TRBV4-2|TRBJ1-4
ASSRQTTNEKLF
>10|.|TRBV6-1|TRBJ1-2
ASSEGQYGYT
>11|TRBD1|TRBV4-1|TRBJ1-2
ASIGTGNYGYT
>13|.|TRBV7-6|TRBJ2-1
ASSAGHGNYNEQF
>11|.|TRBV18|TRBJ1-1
ASSPPGAAEAF
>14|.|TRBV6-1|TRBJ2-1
ASSPSASDGSNEQF
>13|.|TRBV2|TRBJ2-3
ASSEGRAATDTQY
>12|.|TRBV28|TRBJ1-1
ASSLSPEYTEAF
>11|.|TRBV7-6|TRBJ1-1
ASSADLNTEAF
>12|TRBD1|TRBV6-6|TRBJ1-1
ASSYRQGGDEAF
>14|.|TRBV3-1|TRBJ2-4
ASSHGQTLAKNIQY
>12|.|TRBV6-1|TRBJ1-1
ASSSGYGNTEAF
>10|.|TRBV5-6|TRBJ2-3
ASRWGLDTQY
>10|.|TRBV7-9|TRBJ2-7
ASSLATYEQY
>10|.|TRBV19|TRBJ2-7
ASSHSGFEHY
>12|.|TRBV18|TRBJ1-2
ASSPNGGGDGYT
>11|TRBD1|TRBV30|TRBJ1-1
ADDRGLNTEAF
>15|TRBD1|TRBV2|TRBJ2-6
ASSPGTGGAGANVLT
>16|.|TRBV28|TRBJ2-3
ASSPLGDPLKRSDTQY
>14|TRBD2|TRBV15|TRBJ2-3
ATSRKRGGLSDTQY
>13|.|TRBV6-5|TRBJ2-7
ASSYSTAGSYEQY
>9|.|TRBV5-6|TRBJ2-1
ASSLSHEQF
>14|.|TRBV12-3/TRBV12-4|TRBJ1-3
ASSLTAIQAGNTIY
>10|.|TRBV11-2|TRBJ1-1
ASSASSGQAF
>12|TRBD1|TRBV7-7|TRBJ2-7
ASSQGQGGGEQY
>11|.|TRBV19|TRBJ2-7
ASTRGGPYEQY
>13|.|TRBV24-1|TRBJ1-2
TTSDTTGNSYGYT
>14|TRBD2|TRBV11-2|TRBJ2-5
ASSPRLAANQETQY
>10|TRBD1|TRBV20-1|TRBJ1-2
SALGGDYGYT
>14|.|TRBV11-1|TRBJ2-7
ASSPDWRGGSYEQY
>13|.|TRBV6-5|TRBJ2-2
ASSYSDQNTGELF
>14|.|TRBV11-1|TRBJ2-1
ASSPRTSLSYNEQF
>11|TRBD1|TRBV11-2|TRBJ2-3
ATKTGGSDTQY
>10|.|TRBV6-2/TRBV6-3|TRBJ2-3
ASGEDGDTQY
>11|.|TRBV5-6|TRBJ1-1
ASSRIFPPEAF
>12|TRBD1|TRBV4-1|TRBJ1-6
ASNPGQNNSPLH
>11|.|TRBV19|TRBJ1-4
ASSPTGYEKLF
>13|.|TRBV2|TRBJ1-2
ASSALGGVGYGYT
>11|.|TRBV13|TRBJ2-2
ASSFYDPGELF
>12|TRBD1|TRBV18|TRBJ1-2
ARKLRDSNYGYT
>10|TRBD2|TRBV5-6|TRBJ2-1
ASSDMREDRF
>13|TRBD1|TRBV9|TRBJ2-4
ASSRTDRGKNIQY
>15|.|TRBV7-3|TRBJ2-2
ASSSPLVGGNTGELF
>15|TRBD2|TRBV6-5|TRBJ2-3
ASAGAPGGGGADTQY